The 9 T cell receptor beta chains presented below share a single source sample, sequenced in a study of metastatic and nonmetastatic thyroid tumors. TCRdb re-analyzed the PCR reads through MiXCR. The sample has 30,000 to 50,000 clones, approximately 13% seen once; the top ten hold over 7.5%. No patient received treatment before thyroid surgery. Material: blood. Receptors were obtained from a female donor with papillary thyroid cancer or a benign thyroid nodule (not recorded which). Some clones in this sample may be carry-over from other donors' samples.

The sample holds many counts of this clone. This sequence joins TRBV18 and TRBJ2-5; 8 bases are shared with TRBD1. From germline, CDR1 is KGHSH and CDR2 LQKENI. The CDR3 covers 13 residues. J was trimmed by 3 bases and V by 4 bases; bases with no gene match: 1. The CDR3, as DNA: TGTGCCAGCTCACAGGACAGGGAAGAGACCCAGTACTTC. Its translation: CASSQDREETQYF.

This clone has at least ten counts. The chain carries TRBV7-3 and TRBJ1-1; the D gene is possibly TRBD1 (5 bases). There are 14 residues in the CDR3. The germline V gene has CDR1 SGHTA and CDR2 FQGTGA. Trimming pared 7 bases from V and 4 bases from J, leaving 16 bases between. CDR3 in DNA: TGTGCCAGCACGCTAAGTGCGGGGGGCACTGAAGCTTTCTTT. The encoded protein is CASTLSAGGTEAFF.

About this clone itself: With a much larger clone just one base away, this may be a read error. Other DNA sequences of this sample code for an identical CDR3. The chain joins TRBV5-1 to TRBJ1-3; the D is unclear. Germline V gene data show CDR1 as SGHRS and CDR2 as YFSETQ. The CDR3 sequence is 15 residues long. The CDR3 loop reads CAGSGDGYSGNTIYF. The DNA of the CDR3 is TGCGCCGGCAGCGGGGATGGTTACTCTGGAAACACCATATATTTT.

This clone has at least ten counts. The genes are TRBV28 and TRBJ2-5, with D maybe TRBD1 (5 bases). The CDR3 is 15 residues long. The germline gives CDR1 MDHEN, CDR2 SYDVKM. V gave up 5 bases and J gave up 5 bases, with 18 bases separating them. CDR3 loop: CASSPQGKGRETQYF. Here the CDR3 DNA reads TGTGCCAGCAGTCCCCAGGGAAAGGGTAGGGAGACCCAGTACTTC.

Ten or more counts support this clone. The chain uses TRBV9 and TRBJ2-3; either TRBD1 or TRBD2 may fit D (6 bases each). This CDR3 is built from 15 residues. Per germline, CDR1 SGDLS and CDR2 YYNGEE. The V end was cut by 2 bases, the J end by 0 bases, with 10 bases between. The CDR3 sequence: CASSVEGVSTDTQYF. As DNA, the CDR3 is TGTGCCAGCAGCGTGGAGGGGGTAAGCACAGATACGCAGTATTTT.

The chain has TRBV10-3 and TRBJ2-7; TRBD1 matches at 9 bases. The CDR3 is made up of 12 amino acids. With 10 bases clipped from V and 3 bases from J, the junction kept 4 bases outside the gene matches. CDR1 ENHRY and CDR2 SYGVKD come from the germline V gene. DNA for the CDR3: TGTGCCACCTGGGACAGGGACTACGAGCAGTACTTC. Its translation is CATWDRDYEQYF.

The rearrangement links TRBV5-1 to TRBJ2-2, with D perhaps matching TRBD1 or TRBD2 (5 bases each). Germline V gene sequence: CDR1 SGHRS, CDR2 YFSETQ. V was shortened by 3 bases and J by 11 bases, with 26 bases between the two germline ends. This CDR3 has 17 amino acids. The CDR3 loop is CASSSGLGSYKPSELFF. DNA of the CDR3: TGCGCCAGCAGCTCGGGGCTAGGTAGCTACAAACCCAGCGAGCTGTTTTTT.

This clone showed up many times. This chain joins TRBV6-1 and TRBJ1-2; D remains ambiguous. Trimming shortened V by 5 bases and J by 8 bases, and 12 bases separated the two germline ends. Germline CDR1 is MNHNS and CDR2 is SASEGT. The CDR3 is 12 residues long. In DNA form, the CDR3 reads TGTGCCAGCAGTCCCCGAGGGTTCGGCTACACCTTC. It yields the protein CASSPRGFGYTF.

At least ten counts were recorded for this clone. The chain has TRBV27 and TRBJ1-1, with D unresolved. The germline CDR1 and CDR2 sequences are MNHEY and SMNVEV (reference sequence). The V and J ends lost 5 bases and 1 base respectively, with 5 bases between them. CDR3 size: 12 residues. CDR3 sequence (DNA): TGTGCCAGCAGTGGTGGGAACACTGAAGCTTTCTTT. Its translation: CASSGGNTEAFF.